This TCR beta chain is drawn from a study of spatial heterogeneity in lung cancer. Study information: The study observed each unique TCR and UMI combination more than ten times on average in raw reads. Study observations and caveats: At tumor resection, ubiquitous expanded TCRs were detected in blood more often than later.

As concerns this clonotype: The antigen remains unidentified. A much larger clonotype is one base distant, so this may be a read error.

Stated time point: sample taken at primary tumor resection. Whole RNA obtained from tumor, nontumor lung or frozen PBMC underwent sequencing without sorting. MiXCR, run by TCRdb on the 5' RACE reads, gives a single entry per CDR3 protein. The sample has about 80,000 distinct CDR3 sequences, about 8.5% seen once. The V and J ends lost 4 bases and 6 bases respectively, with 17 bases between them. Germline lookup yields CDR1 SGDLS and CDR2 YYNGEE. CDR3 length equals 14 residues. The TCR comes from a male donor with early-stage non-small cell lung cancer. Sequenced here: PBMCs, sampled at surgery. V and J are TRBV9 and TRBJ2-7, with TRBD1 as a possible D gene (5 bases). This chain's CDR3 is CASSPRQNFCEQYF. CDR3 nucleotide sequence: TGTGCCAGCAGCCCCCGACAGAATTTCTGCGAGCAGTACTTC.